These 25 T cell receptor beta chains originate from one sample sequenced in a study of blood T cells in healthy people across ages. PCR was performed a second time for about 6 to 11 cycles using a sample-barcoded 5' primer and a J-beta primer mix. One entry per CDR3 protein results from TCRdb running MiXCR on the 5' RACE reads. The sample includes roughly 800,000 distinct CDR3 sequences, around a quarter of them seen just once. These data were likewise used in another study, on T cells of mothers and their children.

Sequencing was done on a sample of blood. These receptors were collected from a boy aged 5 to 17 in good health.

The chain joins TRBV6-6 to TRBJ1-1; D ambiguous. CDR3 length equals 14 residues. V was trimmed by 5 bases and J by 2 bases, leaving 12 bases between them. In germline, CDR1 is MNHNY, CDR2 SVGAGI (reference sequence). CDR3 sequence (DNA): TGTGCCAGCAGTACCGAAGGTCGAAACACTGAAGCTTTCTTT. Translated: CASSTEGRNTEAFF.

This chain's CDR3 is CSARDSTSGTEAFF. CDR3 in DNA: TGCAGTGCTAGAGATTCAACCTCGGGGACTGAAGCTTTCTTT. This rearrangement joins TRBV20-1 to TRBJ1-1; D gene ambiguous. CDR1 and CDR2 from the germline V gene are DFQATT and SNEGSKA (reference sequence). V was clipped by 0 bases and J by 5 bases, with 13 bases between them. This CDR3 spans 14 amino acids.

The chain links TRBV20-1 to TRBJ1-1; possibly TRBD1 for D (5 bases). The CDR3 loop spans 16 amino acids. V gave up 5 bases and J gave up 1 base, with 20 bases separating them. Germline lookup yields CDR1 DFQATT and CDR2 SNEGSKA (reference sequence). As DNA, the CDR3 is TGCAGTGCTCTCGCAATTCCGGCAGGGAAGAACACTGAAGCTTTCTTT. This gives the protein CSALAIPAGKNTEAFF.

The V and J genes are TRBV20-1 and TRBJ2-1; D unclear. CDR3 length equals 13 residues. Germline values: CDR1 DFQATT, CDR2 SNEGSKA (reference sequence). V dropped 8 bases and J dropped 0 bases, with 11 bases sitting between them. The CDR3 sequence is CSLRKGSYNEQFF. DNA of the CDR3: TGCAGTCTTCGGAAGGGCTCCTACAATGAGCAGTTCTTC.

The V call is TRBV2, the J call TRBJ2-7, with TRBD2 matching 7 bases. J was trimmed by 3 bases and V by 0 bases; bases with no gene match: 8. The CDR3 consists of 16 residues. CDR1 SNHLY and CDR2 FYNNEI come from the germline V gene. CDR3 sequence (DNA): TGTGCCAGCAGTGAAGCCATTGCGGGGGATGGCTACGAGCAGTACTTC. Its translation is CASSEAIAGDGYEQYF.

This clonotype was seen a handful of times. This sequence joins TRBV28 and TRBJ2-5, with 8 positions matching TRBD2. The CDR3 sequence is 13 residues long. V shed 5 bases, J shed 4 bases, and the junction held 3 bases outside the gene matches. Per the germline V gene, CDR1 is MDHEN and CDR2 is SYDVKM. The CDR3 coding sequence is TGTGCCAGCAGTGGCGGGGGGCCAGAGACCCAGTACTTC. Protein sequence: CASSGGGPETQYF.

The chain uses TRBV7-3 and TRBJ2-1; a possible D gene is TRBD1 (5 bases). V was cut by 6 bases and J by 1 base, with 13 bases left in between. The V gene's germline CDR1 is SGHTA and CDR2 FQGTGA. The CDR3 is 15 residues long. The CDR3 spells CASSFDSSSYNEQFF. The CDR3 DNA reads TGTGCCAGCAGTTTTGACAGCAGTTCCTACAATGAGCAGTTCTTC.

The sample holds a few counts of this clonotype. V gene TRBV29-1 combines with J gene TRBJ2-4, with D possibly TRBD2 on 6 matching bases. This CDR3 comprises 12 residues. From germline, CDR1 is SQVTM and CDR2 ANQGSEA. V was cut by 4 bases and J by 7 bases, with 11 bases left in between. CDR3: CSVVGGANIQYF. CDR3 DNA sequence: TGCAGCGTTGTAGGAGGGGCTAACATTCAGTACTTC.

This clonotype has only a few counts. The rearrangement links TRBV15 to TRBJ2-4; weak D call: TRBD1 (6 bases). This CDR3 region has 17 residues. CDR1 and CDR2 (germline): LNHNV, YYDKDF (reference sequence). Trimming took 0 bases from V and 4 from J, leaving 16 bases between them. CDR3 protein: CATSRDRSGRGKNIQYF. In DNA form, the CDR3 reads TGTGCCACCAGCAGAGATCGGAGCGGCAGGGGTAAAAACATTCAGTACTTC. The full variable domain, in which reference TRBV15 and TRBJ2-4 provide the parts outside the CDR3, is DAMVIQNPRYQVTQFGKPVTLSCSQTLNHNVMYWYQQKSSQAPKLLFHYYDKDFNNEADTPDNFQSRRPNTSFCFLDIRSPGLGDTAMYLCATSRDRSGRGKNIQYFGAGTRLSVL.

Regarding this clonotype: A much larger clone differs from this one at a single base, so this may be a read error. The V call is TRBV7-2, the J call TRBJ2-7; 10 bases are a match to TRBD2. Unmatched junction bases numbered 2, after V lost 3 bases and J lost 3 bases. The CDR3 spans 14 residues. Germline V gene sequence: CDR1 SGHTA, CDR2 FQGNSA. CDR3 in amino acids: CASSFSGGFYEQYF. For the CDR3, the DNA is TGTGCCAGCAGCTTTAGCGGGGGGTTCTACGAGCAGTACTTC.

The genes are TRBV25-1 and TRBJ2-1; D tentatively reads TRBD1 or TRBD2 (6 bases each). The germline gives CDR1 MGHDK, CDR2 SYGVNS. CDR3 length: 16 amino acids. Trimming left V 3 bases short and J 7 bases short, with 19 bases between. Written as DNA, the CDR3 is TGTGCCAGCAGTGAGCTGGGGGGCTATAGGGTGAATGAGCAGTTCTTC. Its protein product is CASSELGGYRVNEQFF.

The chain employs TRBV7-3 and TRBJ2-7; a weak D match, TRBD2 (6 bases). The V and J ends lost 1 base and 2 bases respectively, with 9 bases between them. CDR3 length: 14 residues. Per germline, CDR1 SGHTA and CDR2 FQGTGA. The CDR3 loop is CASSLKAGPYEQYF. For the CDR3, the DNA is TGTGCCAGCAGCTTAAAGGCGGGGCCCTACGAGCAGTACTTC.

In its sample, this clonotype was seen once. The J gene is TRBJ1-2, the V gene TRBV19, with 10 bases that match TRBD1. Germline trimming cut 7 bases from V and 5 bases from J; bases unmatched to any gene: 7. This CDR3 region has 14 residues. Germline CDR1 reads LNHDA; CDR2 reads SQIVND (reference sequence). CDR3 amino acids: CASNRDRGMYGYTF. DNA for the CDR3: TGTGCCAGTAATAGGGACAGGGGTATGTATGGCTACACCTTC. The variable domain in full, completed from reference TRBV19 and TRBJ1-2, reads DGGITQSPKYLFRKEGQNVTLSCEQNLNHDAMYWYRQDPGQGLRLIYYSQIVNDFQKGDIAEGYSVSREKKESFPLTVTSAQKNPTAFYLCASNRDRGMYGYTFGSGTRLTVV.

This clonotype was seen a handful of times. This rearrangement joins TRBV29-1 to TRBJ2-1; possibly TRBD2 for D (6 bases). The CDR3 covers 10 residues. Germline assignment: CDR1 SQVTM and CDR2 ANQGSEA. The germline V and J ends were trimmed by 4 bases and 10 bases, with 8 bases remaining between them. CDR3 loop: CSVVRGEQFF. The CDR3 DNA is TGCAGCGTTGTTCGGGGGGAGCAGTTCTTC.

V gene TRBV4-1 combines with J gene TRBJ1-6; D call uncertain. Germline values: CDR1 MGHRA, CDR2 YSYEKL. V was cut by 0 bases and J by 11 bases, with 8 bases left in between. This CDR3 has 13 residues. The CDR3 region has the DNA TGCGCCAGCAGCCAAGATGGGTGTCCACCCCTCCACTTT. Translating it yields CASSQDGCPPLHF.

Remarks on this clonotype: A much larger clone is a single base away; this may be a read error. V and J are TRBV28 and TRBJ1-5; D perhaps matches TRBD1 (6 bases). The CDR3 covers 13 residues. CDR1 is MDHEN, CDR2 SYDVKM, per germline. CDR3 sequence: CTSKQGGSQPQHF. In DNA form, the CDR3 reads TGTACCAGCAAACAGGGCGGTAGTCAGCCCCAGCATTTT.

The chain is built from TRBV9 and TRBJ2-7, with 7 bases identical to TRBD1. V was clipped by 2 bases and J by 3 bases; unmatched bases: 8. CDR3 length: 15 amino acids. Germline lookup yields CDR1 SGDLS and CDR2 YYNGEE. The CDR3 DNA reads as TGTGCCAGCAGCGTCGGGACAGTATCTTTCTACGAGCAGTACTTC. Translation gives CASSVGTVSFYEQYF.

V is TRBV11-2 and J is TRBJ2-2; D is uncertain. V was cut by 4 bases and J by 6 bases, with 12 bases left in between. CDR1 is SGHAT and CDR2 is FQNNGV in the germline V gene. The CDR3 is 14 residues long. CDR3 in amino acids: CASSSTKVAGELFF. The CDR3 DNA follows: TGTGCCAGCAGCTCCACTAAAGTCGCCGGGGAGCTGTTTTTT.

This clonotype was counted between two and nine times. This chain's CDR3 is CSAAPGTGGPEAFF. The CDR3 region has the DNA TGCAGTGCTGCTCCCGGGACAGGGGGCCCTGAAGCTTTCTTT. The V call is TRBV20-1, the J call TRBJ1-1; 12 bases match TRBD1. The CDR3 is 14 amino acids. The germline V gene encodes CDR1 DFQATT and CDR2 SNEGSKA (reference sequence). With 5 bases clipped from V and 6 bases from J, the junction kept 7 bases outside the gene matches.

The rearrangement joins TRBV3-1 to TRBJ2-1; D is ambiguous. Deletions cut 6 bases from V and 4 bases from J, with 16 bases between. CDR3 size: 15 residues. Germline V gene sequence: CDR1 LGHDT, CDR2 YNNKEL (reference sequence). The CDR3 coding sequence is TGTGCCAGCAGTGCCGGCCCGGAATCTTACAATGAGCAGTTCTTC. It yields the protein CASSAGPESYNEQFF.

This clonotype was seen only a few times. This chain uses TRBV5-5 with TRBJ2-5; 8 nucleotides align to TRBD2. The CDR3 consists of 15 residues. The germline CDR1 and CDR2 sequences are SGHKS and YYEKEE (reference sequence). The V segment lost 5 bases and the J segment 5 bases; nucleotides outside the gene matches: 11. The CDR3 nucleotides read TGTGCCAGCAGGCGGCCGGGACTAGGAGGGGAGACCCAGTACTTC. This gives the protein CASRRPGLGGETQYF. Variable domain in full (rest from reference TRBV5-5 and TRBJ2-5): DAGVTQSPTHLIKTRGQQVTLRCSPISGHKSVSWYQQVLGQGPQFIFQYYEKEERGRGNFPDRFSARQFPNYSSELNVNALLLGDSALYLCASRRPGLGGETQYFGPGTRLLVL.

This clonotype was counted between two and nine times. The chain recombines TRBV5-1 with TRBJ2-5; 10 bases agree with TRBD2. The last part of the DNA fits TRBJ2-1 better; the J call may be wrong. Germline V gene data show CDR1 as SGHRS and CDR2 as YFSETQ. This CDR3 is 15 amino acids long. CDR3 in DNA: TGCGCCAGCAGCGAGGGAGCGGGGGGGCTTCATGAGCAGTTCTTC. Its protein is CASSEGAGGLHEQFF.

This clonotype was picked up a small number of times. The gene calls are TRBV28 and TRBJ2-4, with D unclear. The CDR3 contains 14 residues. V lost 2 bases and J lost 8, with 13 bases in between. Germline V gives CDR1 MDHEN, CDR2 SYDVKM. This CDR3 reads CASSLRPYVDIQYF. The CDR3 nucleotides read TGTGCCAGCAGTTTAAGGCCATATGTGGACATTCAGTACTTC. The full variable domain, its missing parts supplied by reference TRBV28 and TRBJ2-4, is DVKVTQSSRYLVKRTGEKVFLECVQDMDHENMFWYRQDPGLGLRLIYFSYDVKMKEKGDIPEGYSVSREKKERFSLILESASTNQTSMYLCASSLRPYVDIQYFGAGTRLSVL.

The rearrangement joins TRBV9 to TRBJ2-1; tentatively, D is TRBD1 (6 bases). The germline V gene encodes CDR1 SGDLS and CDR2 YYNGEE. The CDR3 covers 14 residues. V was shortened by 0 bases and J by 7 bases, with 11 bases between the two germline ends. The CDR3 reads CASSVAGARNEQFF. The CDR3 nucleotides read TGTGCCAGCAGCGTAGCAGGGGCGCGGAATGAGCAGTTCTTC.

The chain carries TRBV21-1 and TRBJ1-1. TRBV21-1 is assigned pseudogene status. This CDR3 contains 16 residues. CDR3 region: CASSKNRTVISLEAFF. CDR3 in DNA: TGTGCCAGCAGCAAAAACCGGACGGTAATTTCACTGGAAGCTTTCTTT.